Listed below are T cell receptor beta chains from one sample, sequenced in a study of blood T cell repertoires in COVID-19. Assay used: immunoSEQ multiplex PCR; TCRdb lists only in-frame clones, some missing. Of roughly 310,000 clones listed, roughly 90% are singletons. Sequencing was carried out using peripheral blood. These TCRs come from a woman aged 30 to 39 with COVID-19, enrolled during active disease. Each CDR3 is given with its conserved first and last residue. Fields, in order: J gene, V gene, CDR3 length, D gene, CDR3 DNA, CDR3 protein. A D gene is named only where the DNA matches it firmly.

J gene: TRBJ1-4; V gene: TRBV5-8; CDR3 length: 17; D gene: -; CDR3 DNA: TGTGCCAGCAGCCGTCCCGGGACATGGGGGACTAATGAAAAACTGTTTTTT; CDR3 protein: CASSRPGTWGTNEKLFF
J gene: TRBJ2-1; V gene: TRBV6-5; CDR3 length: 14; D gene: TRBD2; CDR3 DNA: TGTGCCAGCAGTACCGGACTAGCGTCCAATGAGCAGTTCTTC; CDR3 protein: CASSTGLASNEQFF
J gene: TRBJ1-2; V gene: TRBV7-9; CDR3 length: 16; D gene: TRBD1; CDR3 DNA: TGTGCCAGCAGCCTAACCGGGACAGGGGGTAATTATGGCTACACCTTC; CDR3 protein: CASSLTGTGGNYGYTF
J gene: TRBJ2-1; V gene: TRBV5-4; CDR3 length: 15; D gene: TRBD1; CDR3 DNA: TGTGCCAGCAGCGGACAGGGAGGAGGGAACAATGAGCAGTTCTTC; CDR3 protein: CASSGQGGGNNEQFF
J gene: TRBJ2-2; V gene: TRBV19; CDR3 length: 15; D gene: -; CDR3 DNA: TGTGCCAGTAGTGTGGCCCTCCTTAACACCGGGGAGCTGTTTTTT; CDR3 protein: CASSVALLNTGELFF
J gene: TRBJ2-7; V gene: TRBV27; CDR3 length: 16; D gene: TRBD2; CDR3 DNA: TGTGCCAGCAGTCTTGGACTAGCGGGAGGACTATACGAGCAGTACTTC; CDR3 protein: CASSLGLAGGLYEQYF
J gene: TRBJ2-2; V gene: TRBV10-1; CDR3 length: 19; D gene: TRBD2; CDR3 DNA: TGCGCCAGCAGTGGCCTCCTAGCGGCCGGACGTTTCGGTACCGGGGAGCTGTTTTTT; CDR3 protein: CASSGLLAAGRFGTGELFF
J gene: TRBJ1-1; V gene: TRBV21-1; CDR3 length: 13; D gene: -; CDR3 DNA: TGTGCCAGCAGCAAAGCTCTTAACACTGAAGCTTTCTTT; CDR3 protein: CASSKALNTEAFF
J gene: TRBJ1-1; V gene: TRBV28; CDR3 length: 16; D gene: TRBD1; CDR3 DNA: TGTGCCAGCAGTTTGCAGGGACAGGGAAGTCGCACTGAAGCTTTCTTT; CDR3 protein: CASSLQGQGSRTEAFF
J gene: TRBJ2-3; V gene: TRBV19; CDR3 length: 14; D gene: -; CDR3 DNA: TGTGCCAGTAGTATAGGGCTGAGCACAGATACGCAGTATTTT; CDR3 protein: CASSIGLSTDTQYF
J gene: TRBJ2-1; V gene: TRBV5-1; CDR3 length: 15; D gene: TRBD2; CDR3 DNA: TGCGCCAGCAGCTGGACTAGCGCGACTTACAATGAGCAGTTCTTC; CDR3 protein: CASSWTSATYNEQFF
J gene: TRBJ1-5; V gene: TRBV19; CDR3 length: 16; D gene: TRBD1; CDR3 DNA: TGTGCCAGTAGTAGGGACAGGCTAAATAGCAATCAGCCCCAGCATTTT; CDR3 protein: CASSRDRLNSNQPQHF
J gene: TRBJ1-2; V gene: TRBV29-1; CDR3 length: 13; D gene: -; CDR3 DNA: TGCAGCGTTGAAGCGTCGGGCCTAAGGGGCCATACCTTC; CDR3 protein: CSVEASGLRGHTF
J gene: TRBJ1-1; V gene: TRBV27; CDR3 length: 14; D gene: -; CDR3 DNA: TGTGCCAGCAGACTAAGACCCGAGAACACTGAAGCTTTCTTT; CDR3 protein: CASRLRPENTEAFF
J gene: TRBJ1-5; V gene: TRBV28; CDR3 length: 15; D gene: TRBD1; CDR3 DNA: TGTGCCAGCAGTTTACCGGACAGGGGGGGTCAGCCCCAGCATTTT; CDR3 protein: CASSLPDRGGQPQHF
J gene: TRBJ1-2; V gene: TRBV28; CDR3 length: 16; D gene: -; CDR3 DNA: TGTGCCAGCAGTTCCCCGGGACAAGCCAGGGGAGATGGCTACACCTTC; CDR3 protein: CASSSPGQARGDGYTF
J gene: TRBJ1-2; V gene: TRBV4-1; CDR3 length: 13; D gene: TRBD1; CDR3 DNA: TGCGCCAGCAGCCCCTTCGGACAGGTTGGCTACACCTTC; CDR3 protein: CASSPFGQVGYTF
J gene: TRBJ1-2; V gene: TRBV27; CDR3 length: 13; D gene: -; CDR3 DNA: TGTGCCAGCAAGTTCGCCACGGGGTATGGCTACACCTTC; CDR3 protein: CASKFATGYGYTF
J gene: TRBJ2-3; V gene: TRBV5-1; CDR3 length: 16; D gene: TRBD2; CDR3 DNA: TGCGCCAGCAGCTTGGTTACGGGAGGGTTGGAAGATACGCAGTATTTT; CDR3 protein: CASSLVTGGLEDTQYF
J gene: TRBJ1-4; V gene: TRBV5-4; CDR3 length: 16; D gene: -; CDR3 DNA: TGTGCCAGCAGCTTAACAGCTTCCTCAACTAATGAAAAACTGTTTTTT; CDR3 protein: CASSLTASSTNEKLFF
J gene: TRBJ2-1; V gene: TRBV28; CDR3 length: 15; D gene: -; CDR3 DNA: TGTGCCAGCGAGGGGGGGGCCGATAAACCCGACGAGCAGTTCTTC; CDR3 protein: CASEGGADKPDEQFF
J gene: TRBJ2-1; V gene: TRBV27; CDR3 length: 15; D gene: TRBD1; CDR3 DNA: TGTGCCAGCAGTGCCTTAGGGGGCAGTTACAATGAGCAGTTCTTC; CDR3 protein: CASSALGGSYNEQFF